This T cell receptor beta chain is from a study of blood T cell repertoires in COVID-19 (TCRdb year 2020). Background for the entire study: The collaborator samples originated in the United States, Italy and Spain and spanned the acute and convalescent phases of COVID-19. The prospective study material was composed of cDNA or gDNA derived from T cells, B-cell-depleted T cells, or PBMCs. Subjects who had been exposed to COVID-19, were actively infected with it, or had recovered from it provided the deeply sampled blood TCRbeta repertoires that made up the dataset. The repertoires were made available in a free public database intended to serve as a resource for research on the immune response to SARS-CoV-2. Samples came from the ongoing ImmuneRACE study (first 160 participants) plus 1,254 subjects from 6 global collaborators. Nearly every sample came with metadata listing a de-identified subject ID, COVID-19 status, age in years and sex. Where available, HLA class I and class II types were obtained from metadata supplied by the sample provider rather than from assay-based typing. Overall study results and their limits: The amount of clinical and demographic metadata varied by source and participant and was provided uncurated.

A word on this clone: No antigen is known for it. No base quality information exists; no much larger clone differs at one position.

TCRbeta CDR3 regions were amplified from genomic DNA by means of the immunoSEQ Assay, a bias-controlled multiplex PCR. Processing in the source paper ran as follows. The number of nucleated cells in each sample was estimated from the amplification of reference gene primers within the assay. To quantify the absolute abundance of each unique TCRbeta CDR3 rearrangement, sequence reads were collapsed and filtered. For each sample, productive Simpson clonality was calculated as the square root of Simpson's diversity index over productive rearrangements. The clones in this table, taken by TCRdb from immuneACCESS, are in-frame only. Not every clone is retained; where verified, under half of the shortfall comes from an unresolved V gene, and the cause of the rest is unknown. Clonal size and the V and J genes are those of that table, whereas D and trimming came from the DNA. The sample records 200,000 to 300,000 clones, around nine tenths of which are singletons. 5.2% of the sample is taken by the ten largest.

One collaborating source in Seattle enrolled patients while the patients were actively infected and followed the patients over time throughout the course of disease. Whole blood was collected in K2EDTA tubes by collaborating institutions according to the institutions' own protocols. For TCRbeta analysis, collaborator samples were shipped as frozen whole blood, as isolated PBMCs, or as DNA extracted from either sample type. Source material: peripheral blood. This sequence originates from a woman aged 60-75 years with COVID-19, enrolled during active disease.

The CDR3 is CAWSTGTYTEAFF. The DNA reads as follows: TGTGCCTGGAGTACAGGGACCTACACTGAAGCTTTCTTT. Recombination linked TRBV30 to TRBJ1-1, with TRBD1 as a weak D call on 6 bases. The cysteine opens and the phenylalanine closes a CDR3 of 13 amino acids. CDR3 DNA only is kept here, 39 bases in frame from base 1. The trim is 2 bases for V and 3 bases for J, with a gap of 10 bases between the germline ends. Via the germline V gene (reference sequence), CDR1 is GTSNPN and CDR2 SVGIG.